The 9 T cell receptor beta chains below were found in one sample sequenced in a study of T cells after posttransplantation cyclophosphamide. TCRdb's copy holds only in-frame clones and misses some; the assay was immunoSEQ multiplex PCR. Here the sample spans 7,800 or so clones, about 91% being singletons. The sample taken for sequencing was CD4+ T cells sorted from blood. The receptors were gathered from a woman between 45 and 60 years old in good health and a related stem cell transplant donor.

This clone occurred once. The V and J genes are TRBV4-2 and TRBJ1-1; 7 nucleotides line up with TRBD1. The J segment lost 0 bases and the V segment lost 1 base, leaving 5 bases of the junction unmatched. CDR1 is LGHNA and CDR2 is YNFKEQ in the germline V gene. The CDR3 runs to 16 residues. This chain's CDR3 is CASSQGDRAMNTEAFF. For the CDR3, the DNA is TGTGCCAGCAGCCAAGGCGACAGGGCGATGAACACTGAAGCTTTCTTT.

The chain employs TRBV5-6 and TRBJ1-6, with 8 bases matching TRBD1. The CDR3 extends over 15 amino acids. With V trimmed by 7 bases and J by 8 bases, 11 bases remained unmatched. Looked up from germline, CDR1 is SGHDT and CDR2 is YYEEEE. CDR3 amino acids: CASEGRTGTYSPLHF. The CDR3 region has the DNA TGTGCCAGCGAGGGAAGGACAGGGACATATTCACCCCTCCACTTT. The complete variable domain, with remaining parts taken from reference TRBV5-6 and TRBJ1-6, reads DAGVTQSPTHLIKTRGQQVTLRCSPKSGHDTVSWYQQALGQGPQFIFQYYEEEERQRGNFPDRFSGHQFPNYSSELNVNALLLGDSALYLCASEGRTGTYSPLHFGNGTRLTVT.

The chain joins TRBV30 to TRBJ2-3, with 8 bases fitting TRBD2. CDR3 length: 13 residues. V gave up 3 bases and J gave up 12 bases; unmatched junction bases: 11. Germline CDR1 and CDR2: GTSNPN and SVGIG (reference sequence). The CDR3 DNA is TGTGCCTGGAGAGCGTTGACTAGCGAGGATCAGTATTTT. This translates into CAWRALTSEDQYF.

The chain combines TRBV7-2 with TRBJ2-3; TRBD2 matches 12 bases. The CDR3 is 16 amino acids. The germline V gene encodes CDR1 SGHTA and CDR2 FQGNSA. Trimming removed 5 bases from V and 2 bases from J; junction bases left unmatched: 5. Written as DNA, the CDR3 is TGTGCCAGCAGCCCCCCTAGCGGGAGGGCCACAGATACGCAGTATTTT. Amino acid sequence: CASSPPSGRATDTQYF.

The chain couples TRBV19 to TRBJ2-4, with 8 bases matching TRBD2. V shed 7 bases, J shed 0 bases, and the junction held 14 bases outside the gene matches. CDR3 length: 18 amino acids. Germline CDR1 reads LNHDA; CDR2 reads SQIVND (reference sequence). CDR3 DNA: TGTGCCAGTACCTCTCGGAGCGGGGGACAAATAGCCAAAAACATTCAGTACTTC. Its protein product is CASTSRSGGQIAKNIQYF.

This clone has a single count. CDR3 nucleotides: TGTGCCAGCAGTGACGACTACAGGGGAGGCTACACCTTC. This codes for CASSDDYRGGYTF. The chain joins TRBV6-4 to TRBJ1-2, with 7 nucleotides matching TRBD1. Trimming took 2 bases from V and 8 from J; bases not matched to a gene: 5. This CDR3 has 13 residues. Germline V CDR1 and CDR2: MRHNA, SNTAGT.

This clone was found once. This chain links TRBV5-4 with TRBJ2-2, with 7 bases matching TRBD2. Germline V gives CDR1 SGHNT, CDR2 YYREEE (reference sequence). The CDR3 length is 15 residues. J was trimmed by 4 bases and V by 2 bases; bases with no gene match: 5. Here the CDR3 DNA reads TGTGCCAGCAGCTTTGAGACTAGCCCCACCGGGGAGCTGTTTTTT. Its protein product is CASSFETSPTGELFF.

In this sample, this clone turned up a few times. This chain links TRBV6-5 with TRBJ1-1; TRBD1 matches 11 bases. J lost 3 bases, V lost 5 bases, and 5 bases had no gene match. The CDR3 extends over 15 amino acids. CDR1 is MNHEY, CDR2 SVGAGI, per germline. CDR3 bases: TGTGCCAGCAGTCCCAGGACAGGGGGCTACACTGAAGCTTTCTTT. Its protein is CASSPRTGGYTEAFF.

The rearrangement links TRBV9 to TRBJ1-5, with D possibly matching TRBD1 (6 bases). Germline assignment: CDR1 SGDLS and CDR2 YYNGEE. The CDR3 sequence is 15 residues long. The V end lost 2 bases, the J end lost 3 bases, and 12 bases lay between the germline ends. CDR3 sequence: CASSVSQGPNQPQHF. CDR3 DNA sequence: TGTGCCAGCAGCGTCTCCCAGGGGCCCAATCAGCCCCAGCATTTT.